These T cell receptor beta chains were read from a single sample in a study of blood T cell repertoires in COVID-19. This table comes from immunoSEQ multiplex PCR, and its TCRdb copy is limited to in-frame clones, with some not included. The profile shows 250,000 to 350,000 clones, more than 75% of them singletons. Source material: PBMCs or T cells enriched from blood (not recorded which). Every receptor here comes from a woman aged 60-75 years in a cohort exposed to, infected with or recovered from COVID-19 (not recorded which). Each CDR3 is given with its conserved first and last residue. A D gene is named only where the DNA matches it firmly. Size is stated for part of the rows, as once, few or many counts, or as a class when the clone is expanded.

abundance	v_gene	j_gene	d_gene	CDR3aa	CDR3nt
NA	TRBV5-1	TRBJ2-7	NA	CASSRDNSYEQYF	TGCGCCAGCAGCCGGGACAACTCCTACGAGCAGTACTTC
NA	TRBV5-1	TRBJ2-7	NA	CASSLERGEQYF	TGCGCCAGCAGCTTGGAGAGGGGGGAGCAGTACTTC
NA	TRBV9	TRBJ2-3	TRBD2	CASRSGLAGYTDTQYF	TGTGCCAGCAGATCGGGACTAGCGGGCTACACAGATACGCAGTATTTT
NA	TRBV18	TRBJ1-5	NA	CASSPQAPKGNQPQHF	TGTGCCAGCTCACCTCAGGCTCCTAAAGGCAATCAGCCCCAGCATTTT
few	TRBV2	TRBJ1-4	TRBD1	CASSFDRVNEKLFF	TGTGCCAGCAGCTTCGACAGGGTTAATGAAAAACTGTTTTTT
NA	TRBV4-1	TRBJ1-4	TRBD1	CASSHPTGTNEKLFF	TGCGCCAGCAGCCACCCGACAGGGACTAATGAAAAACTGTTTTTT
NA	TRBV9	TRBJ2-2	TRBD1	CASRAGGPNTGELFF	TGTGCCAGCAGGGCAGGGGGCCCGAACACCGGGGAGCTGTTTTTT
NA	TRBV7-9	TRBJ2-5	TRBD1	CASSLTGTGAKETQYF	TGTGCCAGCAGCTTAACCGGGACAGGGGCCAAAGAGACCCAGTACTTC
NA	TRBV7-8	TRBJ1-5	NA	CASSLGGGISNQPQHF	TGTGCCAGCAGCTTAGGGGGGGGCATTAGCAATCAGCCCCAGCATTTT
few	TRBV5-4	TRBJ2-7	NA	CASSPETSYEQYF	TGTGCCAGCAGCCCCGAGACTTCCTACGAGCAGTACTTC
NA	TRBV10-3	TRBJ1-2	TRBD1	CAISQPGQGARSYGYTF	TGTGCCATCAGTCAACCGGGACAGGGGGCGCGGAGCTATGGCTACACCTTC
NA	TRBV7-3	TRBJ1-1	NA	CASSLRPLSTRTDYTEAFF	TGTGCCAGCAGCTTACGACCCCTATCAACTAGGACCGACTACACTGAAGCTTTCTTT
NA	TRBV7-9	TRBJ1-3	NA	CASSLDYSGNTIYF	TGTGCCAGCAGCTTAGATTACTCTGGAAACACCATATATTTT
NA	TRBV28	TRBJ2-7	TRBD1	CASSLRGTGGYQQYF	TGTGCCAGCAGTTTAAGGGGGACAGGGGGGTACCAGCAGTACTTC
NA	TRBV4-2	TRBJ1-4	TRBD1	CASRVAGGEKLFF	TGTGCCAGCAGGGTGGCAGGGGGGGAAAAACTGTTTTTT
NA	TRBV6-4	TRBJ2-7	NA	CASSDPGVSASYEQYF	TGTGCCAGCAGTGACCCCGGGGTCAGCGCGAGCTACGAGCAGTACTTC
NA	TRBV19	TRBJ2-1	NA	CASSRTGNEQFF	TGTGCCAGTAGTAGAACAGGCAATGAGCAGTTCTTC
once	TRBV19	TRBJ2-2	TRBD1	CASSPRDRGQVGELFF	TGTGCCAGTAGTCCCCGGGACAGGGGGCAAGTCGGGGAGCTGTTTTTT
NA	TRBV11-3	TRBJ2-2	NA	CASSLGHQTGELFF	TGTGCCAGCAGCTTAGGGCACCAGACCGGGGAGCTGTTTTTT
NA	TRBV19	TRBJ2-3	NA	CASRAGFTDTQYF	TGTGCCAGTAGGGCGGGATTCACAGATACGCAGTATTTT
NA	TRBV11-2	TRBJ2-7	NA	CASSHLGRVEQYF	TGTGCCAGCAGCCACCTCGGCCGGGTCGAGCAGTACTTC
NA	TRBV7-9	TRBJ1-1	NA	CASSQTTGLEAFF	TGTGCCAGCAGCCAAACGACAGGACTTGAAGCTTTCTTT
NA	TRBV9	TRBJ2-7	TRBD1	CASSVALDRGQDEQYF	TGTGCCAGCAGCGTAGCCCTAGACAGGGGGCAGGACGAGCAGTACTTC
NA	TRBV19	TRBJ1-2	NA	CASSIDIYGYTF	TGTGCCAGTAGTATCGACATCTATGGCTACACCTTC
NA	TRBV14	TRBJ1-2	TRBD1	CASSQNNRGSGYTF	TGTGCCAGCAGCCAGAATAACAGGGGGTCGGGCTACACCTTC
once	TRBV4-1	TRBJ1-5	TRBD1	CASSHGWGAGGSGNQPQHF	TGCGCCAGCAGCCATGGGTGGGGGGCAGGGGGCAGCGGCAATCAGCCCCAGCATTTT
NA	TRBV2	TRBJ2-1	TRBD2	CASSRLAGGYNEQFF	TGTGCCAGCAGCCGCCTAGCGGGAGGCTACAATGAGCAGTTCTTC
few	TRBV19	TRBJ2-1	TRBD2	CASRSNGRVGEQFF	TGTGCCAGTAGATCAAACGGGAGGGTGGGTGAGCAGTTCTTC
NA	TRBV18	TRBJ2-7	TRBD2	CASSSRLAGGPSGEQYF	TGTGCCAGCTCAAGCCGACTAGCGGGAGGGCCCTCAGGAGAGCAGTACTTC
NA	TRBV27	TRBJ2-5	NA	CASSLSRETQYF	TGTGCCAGCAGTTTATCGAGAGAGACCCAGTACTTC
NA	TRBV5-1	TRBJ1-2	NA	CASSLGATTNYGYTF	TGCGCCAGCAGCTTGGGAGCAACGACTAACTATGGCTACACCTTC
NA	TRBV4-1	TRBJ2-5	TRBD2	CASSQGDGGETQYF	TGCGCCAGCAGCCAAGGGGACGGGGGGGAGACCCAGTACTTC
NA	TRBV7-2	TRBJ2-1	NA	CASSSHRGLYNEQFF	TGTGCCAGCAGCTCCCACAGGGGACTTTACAATGAGCAGTTCTTC
NA	TRBV28	TRBJ1-1	NA	CASRPMRGSNTEAFF	TGTGCCAGCAGGCCTATGAGGGGGTCGAACACTGAAGCTTTCTTT
once	TRBV7-2	TRBJ2-7	NA	CASSPLYEQYF	TGTGCCAGCAGCCCCCTTTACGAGCAGTACTTC
NA	TRBV28	TRBJ2-1	NA	CASSFSYGQFF	TGTGCCAGCAGTTTCTCGTACGGGCAGTTCTTC
NA	TRBV19	TRBJ1-2	TRBD1	CASSAQGAGGYTF	TGTGCCAGTAGTGCACAGGGGGCGGGTGGCTACACCTTC
NA	TRBV18	TRBJ1-5	NA	CASSQAGNQPQHF	TGTGCCAGCTCACAGGCAGGGAATCAGCCCCAGCATTTT
NA	TRBV5-1	TRBJ2-1	TRBD2	CASRIAGGSYNEQFF	TGCGCCAGCCGAATAGCGGGAGGGTCCTACAATGAGCAGTTCTTC
few	TRBV24-1	TRBJ1-2	TRBD1	CATSEKSTGVKPGYTF	TGTGCCACCAGTGAGAAGTCGACAGGGGTAAAGCCTGGCTACACCTTC
NA	TRBV3-1/TRBV3-2	TRBJ2-3	TRBD2	CASSQALAGLTDTQYF	TGTGCCAGCAGCCAAGCGCTAGCGGGGCTCACAGATACGCAGTATTTT
few	TRBV2	TRBJ1-2	TRBD1	CASKTGGANSGYTF	TGTGCCAGCAAAACAGGGGGCGCGAATTCGGGCTACACCTTC
NA	TRBV7-9	TRBJ1-2	NA	CASSPPTGGTGYTF	TGTGCCAGCAGCCCCCCCACGGGGGGAACCGGCTACACCTTC
NA	TRBV5-4	TRBJ2-7	NA	CASSKTRDSYEQYF	TGTGCCAGCAGCAAGACTAGGGACTCCTACGAGCAGTACTTC
once	TRBV9	TRBJ1-2	NA	CASSPPTGKTRYTF	TGTGCCAGCAGCCCCCCGACAGGAAAGACGCGCTACACCTTC
once	TRBV11-2	TRBJ2-6	NA	CASSRIQGSGANVLTF	TGTGCCAGCAGCCGCATACAGGGCTCTGGGGCCAACGTCCTGACTTTC
NA	TRBV9	TRBJ1-6	TRBD1	CASSATGTGAYNSPLHF	TGTGCCAGCAGCGCAACCGGGACAGGGGCCTATAATTCACCCCTCCACTTT
NA	TRBV5-1	TRBJ2-7	TRBD1	CASSFGTGAYEQYF	TGCGCCAGCAGCTTTGGGACAGGGGCCTACGAGCAGTACTTC